In its sample, the clone carrying this TCR beta chain was seen a few times. Its target is unknown. Using a J-beta primer mix together with a sample-barcoded 5' primer, a second PCR was run for roughly 7 to 12 cycles. Every molecule of cDNA carried a tag from a template-switch adaptor with 12 random nucleotides. TCRdb itself ran the 5' RACE reads through MiXCR, one entry per CDR3 protein. This table has about 800,000 distinct CDR3 sequences, around 25% appearing once. This sample was taken from a study of blood T cells in healthy people across ages. The CDR3 is 14 amino acids. Trimming took off 7 bases at V and 7 bases at J, with 17 bases between the two ends. General observations from the study: It was held that diversity estimates obtained from one million T cells represented underestimates. Comparison with aged donors showed that long-lived donors had more naive CD4+ cells and higher diversity.

The data also belong to a second study, concerning T cells of mothers and their children. That study adds: Overlap in related mother-child pairs always slightly exceeded unrelated pairs, never significantly.

The sequenced sample was blood. The TCR comes from a boy between 10 and 17 years old in good health. The V and J genes are TRBV12-3 or TRBV12-4 and TRBJ2-4; D call uncertain. The CDR3 nucleotides are TGTGCCAGCACACCTTCGGGTTTGACGAACATTCAGTACTTC. It specifies CASTPSGLTNIQYF.